This TCR beta chain was identified during a study of T cells after yellow fever vaccination. At least ten counts were recorded for this clonotype. TCRdb analysed the 5' RACE reads with MiXCR anew, one entry per CDR3 protein. Here the sample spans some 96,000 distinct CDR3 sequences, roughly 9% being singletons. CDR3 length: 13 amino acids. V was cut by 3 bases and J by 4 bases, with 6 bases left in between. Germline CDR1 reads MNHEY; CDR2 reads SMNVEV (reference sequence). The starting material was CD8+ T cells not binding an NS4B(214-222) dextramer, sorted from PBMCs, obtained around 15 days after the first yellow fever vaccination. The TCR sequence derives from a man aged 18-30 years who received the YFV17D yellow fever vaccine. The chain employs TRBV27 and TRBJ2-2; possible D gene TRBD2, 6 bases. In DNA, the CDR3 is TGTGCCAGCAGTTTCGGGAGCACCGGGGAGCTGTTTTTT. The encoded protein is CASSFGSTGELFF.